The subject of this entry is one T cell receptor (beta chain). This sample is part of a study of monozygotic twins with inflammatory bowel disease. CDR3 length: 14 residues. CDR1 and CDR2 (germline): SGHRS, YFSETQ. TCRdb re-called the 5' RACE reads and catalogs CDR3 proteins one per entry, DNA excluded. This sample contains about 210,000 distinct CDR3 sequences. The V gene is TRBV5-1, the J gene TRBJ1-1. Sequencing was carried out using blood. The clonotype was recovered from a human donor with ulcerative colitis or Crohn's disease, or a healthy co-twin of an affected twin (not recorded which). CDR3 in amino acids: CASSSLDRNTEAFF. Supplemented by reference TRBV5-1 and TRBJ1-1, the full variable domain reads KAGVTQTPRYLIKTRGQQVTLSCSPISGHRSVSWYQQTPGQGLQFLFEYFSETQRNKGNFPGRFSGRQFSNSRSEMNVSTLELGDSALYLCASSSLDRNTEAFFGQGTRLTVV.